This T cell receptor beta chain was captured in a study of blood T cell repertoires in COVID-19. The V gene end was trimmed by 4 bases and the J gene end by 0 bases; junction bases not matched to a gene: 6. CDR3 length: 16 residues. Sequencing was performed with immunoSEQ multiplex PCR; in TCRdb, only in-frame clones are kept and a portion is missing. In the table there are 200,000 to 250,000 clones, 70% to 85% of which are singletons. This clone has a single count. This TCR was sampled from a man aged 55 to 70 who had recovered from COVID-19. What was sequenced was PBMCs or T cells enriched from blood (not recorded which). The gene calls are TRBV6-7 and TRBJ2-1, with 7 bases matching TRBD2. TRBV6-7 is annotated as an ORF whose role is uncertain. CDR3 sequence: CASSSLGGSSYNEQFF. In DNA, the CDR3 is TGTGCCAGCAGTTCCCTCGGCGGGAGCTCCTACAATGAGCAGTTCTTC.